Listed below are T cell receptor beta chains from one sample, sequenced in a study of blood T cell repertoires in COVID-19. Clones were read by immunoSEQ multiplex PCR, and TCRdb kept only the in-frame ones, dropping some. The sample shows about 140,000 clones, less than 80% of them seen only once. Sequenced: peripheral blood. These receptors were taken from a woman of 80 years or more with active or convalescent COVID-19. Each CDR3 is given with its conserved first and last residue.

V gene: TRBV7-8; CDR3 protein: CASSLVLGTGANEQFF
V gene: TRBV5-1; CDR3 protein: CASSLGGRTYEQYF
V gene: TRBV6-5; CDR3 protein: CATRPGTGYEQYF
V gene: TRBV7-9; CDR3 protein: CASSSGLGNTGELFF
V gene: TRBV19; CDR3 protein: CASTPQDYMNTEAFF
V gene: TRBV6-4; CDR3 protein: CADLTGGFADTQYF
V gene: TRBV18; CDR3 protein: CASSPNLLTGGYGYTF
V gene: TRBV9; CDR3 protein: CASSVAGYGYTF
V gene: TRBV27; CDR3 protein: CASSSGYGYTF
V gene: TRBV7-9; CDR3 protein: CASSLDSFGRHGGNTEAFF
V gene: TRBV27; CDR3 protein: CASSPQGGEQYF
V gene: TRBV27; CDR3 protein: CASSYQQGYGELFF
V gene: TRBV5-1; CDR3 protein: CASSPDGRTVNHF
V gene: TRBV4-2; CDR3 protein: CASSQEKGARLNNEQFF